A single sample gave rise to the 4 T cell receptor beta chains below, sequenced in a study of OX40 agonist ivuxolimab in advanced cancers. This table comes from immunoSEQ multiplex PCR, and its TCRdb copy is limited to in-frame clones, with some not included. The sample includes tens of thousands of clones, 80% to 95% of them seen just once. The input for sequencing was CD4+ or CD8+ T cells sorted from blood, taken in a trial of the OX40 agonist ivuxolimab. Every receptor here comes from an adult with an advanced solid tumor such as melanoma, head and neck, liver or kidney cancer.

This rearrangement joins TRBV7-9 to TRBJ2-3; D is uncertain. Trimming removed 3 bases from V and 2 bases from J, with 18 bases in between. The CDR3 sequence is 17 residues long. Per the germline V gene, CDR1 is SEHNR and CDR2 is FQNEAQ (reference sequence). CDR3 sequence: CASSLGATAYITDTQYF. Here the CDR3 DNA reads TGTGCCAGCAGCTTGGGTGCGACGGCTTATATCACAGATACGCAGTATTTT.

As regards this clone: A junction boundary mismatches the germline segment, possibly from a read error. This same CDR3 is encoded by further DNA sequences in the sample. The chain employs TRBV4-1 and TRBJ2-7; D is uncertain. Germline CDR1 is MGHRA and CDR2 is YSYEKL. The length of the CDR3 is 15 residues. The CDR3 nucleotides read TGCGCCAGCAGCCAAACACTGCGTCCATCCTACGAGCAGTACTTT. Its translation is CASSQTLRPSYEQYF.

This chain uses TRBV9 with TRBJ2-3, with 8 nucleotides matching TRBD2. Germline CDR1 and CDR2: SGDLS and YYNGEE. CDR3 size: 17 residues. V shed 0 bases and J 4 bases; nucleotides not matched to a gene: 10. CDR3 region: CASSVEGRGRFPDTQYF. Written as DNA, the CDR3 is TGTGCCAGCAGCGTAGAGGGCCGCGGGAGGTTCCCAGATACGCAGTATTTT.

The chain has TRBV4-1 and TRBJ1-4, with D possibly TRBD1 on 5 matching bases. The CDR3 has 16 amino acids. Trimming pared 1 base from V and 3 bases from J, leaving 12 bases between. Per the germline V gene, CDR1 is MGHRA and CDR2 is YSYEKL. The CDR3 DNA is TGCGCCAGCAGCCAAGTTTCGACAGTTCCTAATGAAAAACTGTTTTTT. Protein product: CASSQVSTVPNEKLFF.